A selection of T cell receptor beta chains follows, all from one sample in a study of cytomegalovirus exposure and HLA in healthy donors. The protocol was immunoSEQ multiplex PCR, while the TCRdb copy is restricted to in-frame clones and leaves out a portion. Here the sample spans approximately 150,000 clones, 65% to 70% being singletons. The specimen was PBMCs. Source of these receptors: a woman under 30 in good health and CMV-seropositive. The CDR3 runs from the conserved cysteine through the conserved F or W. The order of the fields is D gene, J gene, clone size, V gene, CDR3 DNA, CDR3 protein. D genes are given only for firm matches. The size of a clone is reported for some rows only, either as once, few or many, or as a class for expanded clones.

TRBD2 | TRBJ2-2 | - | TRBV7-3 | TGTGCCAGCAGCTCCTTCGCGGGGGGCGGGGAGCTGTTTTTT | CASSSFAGGGELFF
TRBD1 | TRBJ1-1 | - | TRBV14 | TGTGCCAGCAGCCCGGAACCGGGACAGAAAGCTTTCTTT | CASSPEPGQKAFF
TRBD1 | TRBJ2-3 | - | TRBV15 | TGTGCCACCAGCAGTTACGACAGGGTAGGCACAGATACGCAGTATTTT | CATSSYDRVGTDTQYF
- | TRBJ2-5 | few | TRBV18 | TGTGCCAGCTCACCACTTAGTCAACAAGAGACCCAGTACTTC | CASSPLSQQETQYF
- | TRBJ1-1 | few | TRBV19 | TGTGCCAGTAGTCCCGATACAGGTCTGGGCACTGAAGCTTTCTTT | CASSPDTGLGTEAFF
- | TRBJ2-7 | once | TRBV7-6 | TGTGCCAGCAGTATAACGTCTGGGAGCCGTCTGGAGCAGTACTTC | CASSITSGSRLEQYF
TRBD2 | TRBJ2-1 | - | TRBV4-3 | TGCGCCAGCAGCCCCCCGGGGGGCTCCTACAATGAGCAGTTCTTC | CASSPPGGSYNEQFF
- | TRBJ2-7 | - | TRBV5-8 | TGTGCCAGCAGCTTAGGCAGGGCCTACGAGCAGTACTTC | CASSLGRAYEQYF
TRBD1 | TRBJ2-1 | few | TRBV2 | TGTTCAGGGGGCAATGAGCAGTTCTTC | CSGGNEQFF
TRBD1 | TRBJ1-1 | - | TRBV10-3 | TGTGCCATCAGTACCCTACCTACAGGGGGGACTATTGAAGCTTTCTTT | CAISTLPTGGTIEAFF
- | TRBJ2-3 | - | TRBV7-9 | TGTGCCAGCAGCTTCAGAGATACGCAGTATTTT | CASSFRDTQYF
TRBD2 | TRBJ2-1 | few | TRBV11-2 | TGTGCCAGCAGCGGGGTAGCGGGAGTCCACAATGAGCAGTTCTTC | CASSGVAGVHNEQFF
- | TRBJ1-5 | - | TRBV27 | TGTGCCAGCAGTTTAGTCGGGGTTGTCGGACAGCCCCAGCATTTT | CASSLVGVVGQPQHF
TRBD1 | TRBJ1-3 | once | TRBV9 | TGTGCCAGCAGCGCCGACAGGGATGGAAACACCATATATTTT | CASSADRDGNTIYF
- | TRBJ1-6 | - | TRBV9 | TGTGCCAGCAGCCCCCCAGGGAATTCACCCCTCCACTTT | CASSPPGNSPLHF
TRBD1 | TRBJ2-7 | - | TRBV15 | TGTGCCACCAGTGCCGGGACAGGGGTTGACGAGCAGTACTTC | CATSAGTGVDEQYF
- | TRBJ1-2 | - | TRBV2 | TGTGCCAGCCCTTTGACAGTTAACTATGGCTACACCTTC | CASPLTVNYGYTF
- | TRBJ1-3 | few | TRBV7-9 | TGTGCCAGCAGCCCACTAGCCCCAGTGACCTCTGGAAACACCATATATTTT | CASSPLAPVTSGNTIYF
- | TRBJ1-2 | - | TRBV29-1 | TGCAGCGTTGATCTCCCGACTCCTTATGGCTACACCTTC | CSVDLPTPYGYTF
TRBD1 | TRBJ2-7 | - | TRBV30 | TGTGCCTGGAAATTAGGGGACAGGGGGCCCTACGAGCAGTACTTC | CAWKLGDRGPYEQYF
TRBD1 | TRBJ1-2 | - | TRBV7-2 | TGTGCCAGCAGCCCCGTACATGACAGGGCCTATGGCTACACCTTC | CASSPVHDRAYGYTF
- | TRBJ1-1 | - | TRBV10-3 | TGTGCCATCTCAGGTCATTCGGCTGAAGCTTTCTTT | CAISGHSAEAFF
TRBD1 | TRBJ1-1 | - | TRBV19 | TGTGCCAGTAGTATACAGACAGGGTTTAAGAACACTGAAGCTTTCTTT | CASSIQTGFKNTEAFF
- | TRBJ1-1 | few | TRBV6-6 | TGTGCCAGCAGTTACTCGGGGCTTCGAGGAGCTGAAGCTTTCTTT | CASSYSGLRGAEAFF
- | TRBJ1-5 | - | TRBV2 | TGTGCCAGCAGGAATGGACAGTCTCAGCATTTT | CASRNGQSQHF
TRBD1 | TRBJ2-4 | - | TRBV5-1 | TGCGCCAGCAGCCCCGGGACAGGGTTTGACATTCAGTACTTC | CASSPGTGFDIQYF
TRBD2 | TRBJ2-3 | - | TRBV7-3 | TGTGCCAGCAGCGAAGTGCTAGCGGGAGCAGGGAGCACAGATACGCAGTATTTT | CASSEVLAGAGSTDTQYF
- | TRBJ1-4 | - | TRBV6-5 | TGTGCCAGCAGTTACTCGAGGACAGCCGAAAAACTGTTTTTT | CASSYSRTAEKLFF
TRBD1 | TRBJ1-6 | few | TRBV9 | TGTGCCAGCAGCTCCGGGACAGGCCTCTATAATTCACCCCTCCACTTT | CASSSGTGLYNSPLHF
TRBD2 | TRBJ2-3 | few | TRBV29-1 | TGCAGCGTTGAACCCGTGGCGGGGGGTACAGATACGCAGTATTTT | CSVEPVAGGTDTQYF
- | TRBJ1-6 | - | TRBV21-1 | TGTGCCAGCAGCTCCCGGGACTCTCCATCACCCCTCCACTTT | CASSSRDSPSPLHF
TRBD2 | TRBJ2-1 | few | TRBV6-1 | TGTGCCAGCAGTGTTAGCGGGGGCTACAATGAGCAGTTCTTC | CASSVSGGYNEQFF
TRBD1 | TRBJ1-2 | - | TRBV7-2 | TGTGCCAGCAGCTGGAAAGGGACAGCCGAAACCTCTTTC | CASSWKGTAETSF
TRBD2 | TRBJ2-1 | few | TRBV28 | TGTGCCAGCAGTTTCCCTGGGAGGGTTTGGTACAATGAGCAGTTCTTC | CASSFPGRVWYNEQFF
- | TRBJ1-5 | once | TRBV7-8 | TGTGCCAGCAGCTCGAATCCCAGGCAAACTTATAGCAATCAGCCCCAGCATTTT | CASSSNPRQTYSNQPQHF
- | TRBJ2-5 | - | TRBV5-1 | TGCGCCAGCAGCTCGTTTCAAGAGACCCAGTACTTC | CASSSFQETQYF
TRBD2 | TRBJ2-2 | - | TRBV5-4 | TGTGCCAGCAGCTTGAGGCTAGCGGTTGACACCGGGGAGCTGTTTTTT | CASSLRLAVDTGELFF
TRBD2 | TRBJ2-3 | - | TRBV5-6 | TGTGCCAGCAGACGACCGAGGACTAGCATCACAGATACGCAGTATTTT | CASRRPRTSITDTQYF
TRBD2 | TRBJ2-7 | - | TRBV6-5 | TGTGCCAGCAGTCTTGCGGGAGCGTTCGAGCAGTACTTC | CASSLAGAFEQYF
TRBD2 | TRBJ2-7 | - | TRBV7-9 | TGTGCCAGTCTAGCGGGATCCTACGAGCAGTACTTC | CASLAGSYEQYF
- | TRBJ1-1 | few | TRBV5-1 | TGCGCCAGCAGCCCCAGGACAGACAACACTGAAGCTTTCTTT | CASSPRTDNTEAFF
TRBD2 | TRBJ2-1 | once | TRBV7-7 | TGTGCTAGCAGCTTAGAGGGGGCGGGGGGGCCTCACAATGAGCAGTTCTTC | CASSLEGAGGPHNEQFF
- | TRBJ1-2 | - | TRBV7-8 | TGTGCCAGCAGCTTAGCAGGGGGAGGCTACACCTTC | CASSLAGGGYTF
TRBD2 | TRBJ2-7 | - | TRBV4-2 | TGTGCCAGCAGCCAAGCTTGGGGACTAGCGGGAGTAACTCGACCTGACTACGAGCAGTACTTC | CASSQAWGLAGVTRPDYEQYF
TRBD2 | TRBJ2-7 | - | TRBV2 | TGTTCCGGTGGTAGCGGGGGATACGAGCAGTACTTC | CSGGSGGYEQYF
TRBD1 | TRBJ2-7 | - | TRBV11-1 | TGTGCCAGCAGCTTGGACAGGGGGCGGGCCTACGAGCAGTACTTC | CASSLDRGRAYEQYF
- | TRBJ2-3 | - | TRBV6-6 | TGTGCCAGCAGTTATTATTGGGGGCCGGGAGATACGCAGTATTTT | CASSYYWGPGDTQYF
TRBD1 | TRBJ2-3 | - | TRBV9 | TGTGCCAGCAGCGTAGGAAGCGGACAGGGAGATACGCAGTATTTT | CASSVGSGQGDTQYF
- | TRBJ2-7 | - | TRBV7-9 | TGTGCCAGCAGCTCCGAGGCAGAGTACGAGCAGTACTTC | CASSSEAEYEQYF
- | TRBJ2-7 | - | TRBV2 | TGTGCCAGCAGTGAAGGGGGACTCTCCTACGAGCAGTACTTC | CASSEGGLSYEQYF
TRBD1 | TRBJ2-7 | - | TRBV5-1 | TGCGCCAGCAGCCGACAGGGGTTGTACGAGCAGTACTTC | CASSRQGLYEQYF
- | TRBJ2-7 | once | TRBV21-1 | TGTGCCAGCAGCGGCCGAGGACTGCCCTACGAGCAGTACTTC | CASSGRGLPYEQYF